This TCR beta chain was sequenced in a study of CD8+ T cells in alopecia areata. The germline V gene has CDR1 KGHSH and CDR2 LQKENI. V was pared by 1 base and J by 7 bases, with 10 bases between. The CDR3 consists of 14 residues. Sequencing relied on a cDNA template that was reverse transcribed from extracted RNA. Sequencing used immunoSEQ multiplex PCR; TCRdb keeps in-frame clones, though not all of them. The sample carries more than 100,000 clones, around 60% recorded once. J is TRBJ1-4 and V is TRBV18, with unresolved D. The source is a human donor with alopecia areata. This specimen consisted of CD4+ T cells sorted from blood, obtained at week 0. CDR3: CASSPRGEIEKLFF. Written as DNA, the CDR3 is TGTGCCAGCTCACCACGGGGAGAGATTGAAAAACTGTTTTTT.